This TCR beta chain was found in a study of T cell responses to AZD1222 COVID-19 vaccine. Study-level points and caveats: Unmutated variant regions reportedly attract nearly half of all spike-specific TCRs. Repertoire samples came only from after the peak T cell response. Females made up more of the donors, who were largely white British, and clonal diversity may have come out too low.

Clones were read by immunoSEQ multiplex PCR, and TCRdb kept only the in-frame ones, dropping some. Here the sample spans approximately 210,000 clones, about 94% being singletons. In regard to this clone: Antigen unknown.

CDR1 is SGHAT, CDR2 FQNNGV, per germline. The V gene lost 5 bases and the J gene lost 6 bases, with 19 bases spanning the gap. The CDR3 spans 15 residues. This chain joins TRBV11-2 and TRBJ1-1; weak D call: TRBD1 (5 bases). The material sequenced was peripheral blood, taken 28 days after the second dose of the MenACWY control vaccine. The receptor was isolated from an adult who received the MenACWY meningococcal vaccine as a control. Here the CDR3 DNA reads TGTGCCAGCAGCCACGGGCGGGGGAGATTGGCTGAAGCTTTCTTT. Protein: CASSHGRGRLAEAFF.